A single sample gave rise to the 13 T cell receptor beta chains below, sequenced in a study of blood T cell repertoires in COVID-19. Assay used: immunoSEQ multiplex PCR; TCRdb lists only in-frame clones, some missing. The sample lists 150,000 to 200,000 clones; 88% were seen once. The specimen was PBMCs or T cells enriched from blood (not recorded which). The origin of the receptors is a woman aged 18-29 years who had recovered from COVID-19.

The chain has TRBV6-1 and TRBJ2-7; D perhaps matches TRBD2 (7 bases). Germline-derived CDR1 and CDR2 are MNHNS and SASEGT. V shed 1 base and J shed 6 bases, with 16 bases lying between them. The CDR3 has 15 residues. The CDR3 DNA sequence: TGTGCCAGCAGTGAAGTCGGGGGGCTGGGTGGCGAGCAGTACTTC. It translates to CASSEVGGLGGEQYF.

V gene TRBV19 combines with J gene TRBJ2-5, with 9 bases that match TRBD2. Losses at the gene ends were 4 bases for V and 2 bases for J; bases not matched to a gene: 2. The V gene's germline CDR1 is LNHDA and CDR2 SQIVND (reference sequence). This CDR3 has 14 amino acids. CDR3 amino acids: CASSSSGSQETQYF. The CDR3 DNA reads as TGTGCCAGTAGTAGTAGCGGGAGTCAAGAGACCCAGTACTTC.

The genes are TRBV28 and TRBJ2-7, with 7 bases aligning to TRBD1. Unmatched junction bases numbered 18, after V lost 10 bases and J lost 3 bases. CDR3 size: 16 residues. CDR1 MDHEN and CDR2 SYDVKM come from the germline V gene. CDR3 in amino acids: CATEDRVFKLGYEQYF. The CDR3 coding sequence is TGTGCCACCGAAGACAGGGTTTTTAAATTGGGCTACGAGCAGTACTTC.

This clone came up once. The chain couples TRBV28 to TRBJ1-3; 7 bases map to TRBD1. Germline loops: CDR1 MDHEN, CDR2 SYDVKM. Losses at the gene ends were 2 bases for V and 3 bases for J; bases not matched to a gene: 10. CDR3 size: 17 residues. CDR3 sequence reads: CASSLPRGQVNGNTIYF. The DNA for the CDR3 is TGTGCCAGCAGTTTACCACGCGGACAGGTTAATGGAAACACCATATATTTT.

The CDR3 DNA reads as TGTGCCAGCAGCAAAGTTGGCATAAGGCGCGGGGCAGGGCCGTCCTACGAGCAGTACTTC. This translates into CASSKVGIRRGAGPSYEQYF. This chain links TRBV21-1 with TRBJ2-7; the table's D call, TRBD2, was not checked against the DNA. TRBV21-1 is a pseudogene locus. CDR3 size: 20 residues.

V is TRBV28 and J is TRBJ2-7; 9 nucleotides align to TRBD2. Germline values: CDR1 MDHEN, CDR2 SYDVKM. The CDR3 runs 15 residues. Losses at the gene ends were 6 bases for V and 4 bases for J; bases not matched to a gene: 10. The CDR3 loop is CASSLTSGQIYEQYF. Here the CDR3 DNA reads TGTGCCAGCAGCCTTACTAGCGGGCAAATATACGAGCAGTACTTC.

V and J are TRBV19 and TRBJ2-1; 10 nucleotides align to TRBD1. Trimming took 7 bases from V and 10 from J; bases not matched to a gene: 13. In germline, CDR1 is LNHDA, CDR2 SQIVND (reference sequence). The CDR3 runs 15 residues. CDR3 nucleotide sequence: TGTGCCAGTACTGATAGGACAGGGGGTAACACCGAGCAGTTCTTC. Translating it yields CASTDRTGGNTEQFF.

The chain employs TRBV2 and TRBJ2-3; TRBD2 agrees at 10 bases. The germline CDR1 and CDR2 sequences are SNHLY and FYNNEI. V lost 9 bases to trimming and J lost 6 bases; unmatched junction nucleotides: 6. CDR3 length: 13 amino acids. The CDR3 is CASRTSGVDTQYF. Written as DNA, the CDR3 is TGTGCCAGTAGGACTAGCGGAGTTGATACGCAGTATTTT.

The chain carries TRBV10-3 and TRBJ2-1; the match to TRBD2 covers 7 bases. There are 13 residues in the CDR3. Germline lookup yields CDR1 ENHRY and CDR2 SYGVKD. The V and J ends lost 3 bases and 6 bases, in that order; junction bases with no gene match: 2. The CDR3 loop reads CAISDRGSNEQFF. The CDR3 DNA is TGTGCCATCAGTGACCGCGGGAGCAATGAGCAGTTCTTC.

The chain joins TRBV24-1 to TRBJ1-1; D gene ambiguous. Germline CDR1 KGHDR, CDR2 SFDVKD. Trimming cost V 2 bases and J 5 bases, with 8 bases left between them. This CDR3 has 13 residues. The CDR3 reads CATSDSYRTEAFF. CDR3 bases: TGTGCCACCAGTGATTCTTATCGGACTGAAGCTTTCTTT.

The chain has TRBV28 and TRBJ2-3; 11 nucleotides line up with TRBD2. Germline CDR1 is MDHEN and CDR2 is SYDVKM. J gave up 1 base and V 7 bases, and 7 bases lay outside the gene matches. The CDR3 is made up of 16 amino acids. This CDR3 reads CASKIPGLAGTDTQYF. The CDR3, as DNA: TGTGCCAGCAAGATTCCGGGACTAGCGGGCACAGATACGCAGTATTTT.

The chain joins TRBV3-1 (or the pseudogene TRBV3-2) to TRBJ1-2, with D possibly being TRBD1 (6 bases). This CDR3 has 13 residues. Germline V gene sequence: CDR1 LGHDT, CDR2 YNNKEL (reference sequence). Trimming pared 4 bases from V and 8 bases from J, leaving 14 bases between. The CDR3: CASSRLQGWGYTF. The DNA of the CDR3 is TGTGCCAGCAGCCGTCTACAGGGTTGGGGCTACACCTTC.

The chain carries TRBV16 and TRBJ1-3, with D uncertain. There are 15 residues in the CDR3. Looked up from germline, CDR1 is KGHSY and CDR2 is FQNENV. Deletions cut 1 base from V and 1 base from J, with 8 bases between. The CDR3 region has the DNA TGTGCCAGCAGCCAATTCCAAACATCTGGAAACACCATATATTTT. Translated: CASSQFQTSGNTIYF.